Listed below are T cell receptor beta chains from one sample, sequenced in a study of blood T cell repertoires in COVID-19. Generated by immunoSEQ multiplex PCR, the TCRdb table keeps only in-frame clones and is missing some. This sample carries about 26,000 clones, 90% of them seen once, and the ten largest clones take 7.5% to 9%. Source material: peripheral blood. These TCRs come from a human donor in a cohort sampled during active COVID-19. CDR3s include the opening cysteine and the closing phenylalanine or tryptophan. The D gene is left open where the match is weak. Size values are once, few and many counts, or a class for expanded clones, and some rows have none.

- 13 - TRBJ2-3 TRBV6-5 CASRAASTDTQYF TGTGCCAGCAGGGCCGCTAGCACAGATACGCAGTATTTT
- 14 - TRBJ1-2 TRBV29-1 CSSTRGARPYGYTF TGCAGCTCCACCAGGGGCGCAAGGCCCTATGGCTACACCTTC
- 15 TRBD1 TRBJ1-2 TRBV6-6 CASSYLTGGGYGYTF TGTGCCAGCAGTTACTTAACAGGGGGCGGCTATGGCTACACCTTC
- 13 TRBD1 TRBJ2-7 TRBV12-3/TRBV12-4 CASRATGLYEQYF TGTGCCAGCAGGGCGACAGGGTTGTACGAGCAGTACTTC
- 15 TRBD1 TRBJ2-2 TRBV5-5 CASSETGINTGELFF TGTGCCAGCAGCGAGACAGGGATTAACACCGGGGAGCTGTTTTTT
- 14 TRBD1 TRBJ2-3 TRBV11-3 CASSSDRGTDTQYF TGTGCCAGCAGCTCGGACAGGGGCACAGATACGCAGTATTTT
- 17 - TRBJ2-2 TRBV5-1 CASSPDSSTLNTGELFF TGCGCCAGCAGCCCGGACAGCTCAACCTTGAACACCGGGGAGCTGTTTTTT
- 14 - TRBJ2-7 TRBV27 CASSRFGGSYEQYF TGTGCCAGCAGCCGGTTCGGAGGGTCCTACGAGCAGTACTTC
- 14 TRBD1 TRBJ2-1 TRBV5-1 CASSVDRSYNEQFF TGCGCCAGCAGCGTGGACAGGTCCTACAATGAGCAGTTCTTC
once 12 - TRBJ2-3 TRBV19 CASTGRADTQYF TGTGCCAGCACAGGGCGGGCAGATACGCAGTATTTT
- 14 - TRBJ1-2 TRBV21-1 CASSKRGHVYGYTF TGTGCCAGCAGCAAAAGAGGACACGTCTATGGCTACACCTTC
- 14 - TRBJ2-4 TRBV4-3 CASSLGHSGNIQYF TGCGCCAGCAGCTTAGGACACTCGGGCAACATTCAGTACTTC
- 17 TRBD1 TRBJ2-7 TRBV11-2 CASSLRGQGQGTHEQYF TGTGCCAGCAGCTTACGGGGGCAAGGACAGGGGACGCACGAGCAGTACTTC
- 15 - TRBJ1-2 TRBV5-1 CASSLVTGKSYGYTF TGCGCCAGCAGCTTGGTTACGGGGAAGAGTTACGGCTACACCTTC
- 13 TRBD1 TRBJ1-2 TRBV6-5 CASSYTDRGGYTF TGTGCCAGCAGTTACACAGACAGGGGAGGCTACACCTTC
once 16 - TRBJ1-5 TRBV28 CASSLVGGLGNQPQHF TGTGCCAGCAGTTTAGTAGGGGGATTGGGCAATCAGCCCCAGCATTTT
- 15 - TRBJ1-5 TRBV18 CASSQLWGSNQPQHF TGTGCCAGCTCACAACTATGGGGCAGCAATCAGCCCCAGCATTTT